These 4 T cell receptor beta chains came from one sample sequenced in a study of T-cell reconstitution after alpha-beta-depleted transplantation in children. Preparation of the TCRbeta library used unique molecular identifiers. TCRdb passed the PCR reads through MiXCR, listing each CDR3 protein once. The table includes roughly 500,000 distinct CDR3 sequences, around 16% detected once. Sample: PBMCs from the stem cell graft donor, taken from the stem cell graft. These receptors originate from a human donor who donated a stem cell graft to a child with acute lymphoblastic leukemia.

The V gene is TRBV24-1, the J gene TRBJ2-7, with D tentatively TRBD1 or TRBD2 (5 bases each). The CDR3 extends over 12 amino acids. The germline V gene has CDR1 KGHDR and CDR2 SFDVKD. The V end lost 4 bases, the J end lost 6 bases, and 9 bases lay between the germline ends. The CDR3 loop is CATSEGPLEQYF. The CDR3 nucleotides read TGTGCCACCAGTGAGGGACCCCTCGAGCAGTACTTC.

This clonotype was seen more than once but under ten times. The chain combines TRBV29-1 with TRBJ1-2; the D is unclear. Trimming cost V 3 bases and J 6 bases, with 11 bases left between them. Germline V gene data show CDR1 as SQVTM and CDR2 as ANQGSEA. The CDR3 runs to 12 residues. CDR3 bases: TGCAGCGTTGAGGGTGGTTTCCATGGCTACACCTTC. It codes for CSVEGGFHGYTF.

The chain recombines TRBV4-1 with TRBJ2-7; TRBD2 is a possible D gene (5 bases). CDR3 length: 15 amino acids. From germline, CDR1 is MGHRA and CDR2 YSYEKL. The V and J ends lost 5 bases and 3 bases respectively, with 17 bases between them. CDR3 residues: CASSDYRTRSYEQYF. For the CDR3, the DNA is TGCGCCAGCAGCGATTACCGAACTAGAAGCTACGAGCAGTACTTC.

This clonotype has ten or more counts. The CDR3 region is CASSFTEYQETQYF. The CDR3, as DNA: TGCGCCAGCAGCTTCACAGAGTACCAAGAGACCCAGTACTTC. The chain links TRBV5-1 to TRBJ2-5; no clear D gene. Germline CDR1 and CDR2: SGHRS and YFSETQ. The CDR3 sequence is 14 residues long. Trimming shortened V by 2 bases and J by 0 bases, and 8 bases separated the two germline ends.